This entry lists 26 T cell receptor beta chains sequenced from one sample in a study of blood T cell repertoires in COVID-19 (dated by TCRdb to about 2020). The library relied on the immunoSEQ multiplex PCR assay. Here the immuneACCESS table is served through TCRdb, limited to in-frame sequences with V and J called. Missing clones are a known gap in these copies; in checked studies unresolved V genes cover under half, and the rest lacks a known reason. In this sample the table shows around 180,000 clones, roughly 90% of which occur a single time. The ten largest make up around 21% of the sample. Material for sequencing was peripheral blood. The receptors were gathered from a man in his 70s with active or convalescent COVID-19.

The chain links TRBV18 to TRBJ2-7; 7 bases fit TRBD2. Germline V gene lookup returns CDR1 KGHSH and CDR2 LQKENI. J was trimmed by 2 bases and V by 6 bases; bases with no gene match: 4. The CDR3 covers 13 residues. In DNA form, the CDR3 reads TGTGCCAGCTCGGGAGGGGTGGCCTACGAGCAGTACTTC. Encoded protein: CASSGGVAYEQYF.

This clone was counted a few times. Here the CDR3 DNA reads TGTGCCAGCAGCTCCCACCGCCACAGGGTTGGAAATGAGCAGTTCTTC. It codes for CASSSHRHRVGNEQFF. This chain links TRBV11-2 with TRBJ2-1, with a weak D call TRBD1 (6 bases). The length of the CDR3 is 16 residues. With 4 bases removed from V and 7 bases from J, the gap between germline ends came to 20 bases. Germline V gene lookup returns CDR1 SGHAT and CDR2 FQNNGV. The full variable domain, with the rest looked up from reference TRBV11-2 and TRBJ2-1, is EAGVAQSPRYKIIEKRQSVAFWCNPISGHATLYWYQQILGQGPKLLIQFQNNGVVDDSQLPKDRFSAERLKGVDSTLKIQPAKLEDSAVYLCASSSHRHRVGNEQFFGPGTRLTVL.

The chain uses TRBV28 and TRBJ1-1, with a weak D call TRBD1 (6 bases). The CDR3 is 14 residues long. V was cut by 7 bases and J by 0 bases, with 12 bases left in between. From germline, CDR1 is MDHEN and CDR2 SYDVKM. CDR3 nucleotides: TGTGCCAGCAACTCGGGACAATTGAACACTGAAGCTTTCTTT. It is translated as CASNSGQLNTEAFF.

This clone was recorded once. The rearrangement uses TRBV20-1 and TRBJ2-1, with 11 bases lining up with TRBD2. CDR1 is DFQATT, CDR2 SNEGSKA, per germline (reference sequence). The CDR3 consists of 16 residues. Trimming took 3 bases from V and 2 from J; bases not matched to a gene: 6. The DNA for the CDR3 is TGCAGTGCTAGTGACCATAGCGGGAGGGCCTACAATGAGCAGTTCTTC. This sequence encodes CSASDHSGRAYNEQFF.

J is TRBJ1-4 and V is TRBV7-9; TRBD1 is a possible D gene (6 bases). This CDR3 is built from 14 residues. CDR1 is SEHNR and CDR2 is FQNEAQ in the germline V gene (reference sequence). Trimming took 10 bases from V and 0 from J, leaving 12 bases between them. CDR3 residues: CAIERQATNEKLFF. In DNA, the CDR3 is TGTGCCATCGAACGACAGGCAACTAATGAAAAACTGTTTTTT.

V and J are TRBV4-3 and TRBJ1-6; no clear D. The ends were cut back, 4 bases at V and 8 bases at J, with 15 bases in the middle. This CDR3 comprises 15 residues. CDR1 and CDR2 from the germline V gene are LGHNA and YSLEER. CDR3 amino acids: CASSRYEGGDSPLHF. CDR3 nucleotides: TGCGCCAGCAGCCGGTACGAGGGCGGGGATTCACCCCTCCACTTT.

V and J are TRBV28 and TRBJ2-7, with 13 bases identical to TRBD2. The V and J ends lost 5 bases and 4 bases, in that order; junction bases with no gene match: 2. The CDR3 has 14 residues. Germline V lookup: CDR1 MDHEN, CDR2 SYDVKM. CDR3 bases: TGTGCCAGCAGTCCGGGACTAGCGGGATACGAGCAGTACTTC. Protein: CASSPGLAGYEQYF.

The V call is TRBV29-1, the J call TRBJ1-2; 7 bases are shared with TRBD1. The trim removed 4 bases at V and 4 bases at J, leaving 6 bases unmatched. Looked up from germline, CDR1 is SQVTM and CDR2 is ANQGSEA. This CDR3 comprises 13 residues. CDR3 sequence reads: CSVVRDSFYGYTF. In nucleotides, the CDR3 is TGCAGCGTTGTTCGGGACAGTTTCTATGGCTACACCTTC. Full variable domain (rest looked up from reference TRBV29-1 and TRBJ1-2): SAVISQKPSRDICQRGTSLTIQCQVDSQVTMMFWYRQQPGQSLTLIATANQGSEATYESGFVIDKFPISRPNLTFSTLTVSNMSPEDSSIYLCSVVRDSFYGYTFGSGTRLTVV.

For the CDR3, the DNA is TGTGCCAGCAGTTATTTGTCAGGTGCGGGAGGTGGCTACGAGCAGTACTTC. Its protein product is CASSYLSGAGGGYEQYF. The chain uses TRBV6-2 or TRBV6-3 and TRBJ2-7; 8 nucleotides line up with TRBD2. CDR3 size: 17 residues. Per germline, CDR1 MNHEY and CDR2 SVGEGT. The trim removed 3 bases at V and 3 bases at J, leaving 13 bases unmatched.

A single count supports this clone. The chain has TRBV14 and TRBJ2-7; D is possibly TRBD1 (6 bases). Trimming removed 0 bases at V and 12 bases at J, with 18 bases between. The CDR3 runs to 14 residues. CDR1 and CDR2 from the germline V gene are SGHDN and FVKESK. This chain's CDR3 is CASSQDLRQVEWYF. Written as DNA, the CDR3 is TGTGCCAGCAGCCAAGATCTAAGACAGGTGGAATGGTACTTC.

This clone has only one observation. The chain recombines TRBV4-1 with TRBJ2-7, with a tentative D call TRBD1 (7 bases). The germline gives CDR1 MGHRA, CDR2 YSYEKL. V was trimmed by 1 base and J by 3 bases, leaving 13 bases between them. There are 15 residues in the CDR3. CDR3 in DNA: TGCGCCAGCAGCCAAGTGGAGGGACAGATCTACGAGCAGTACTTC. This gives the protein CASSQVEGQIYEQYF.

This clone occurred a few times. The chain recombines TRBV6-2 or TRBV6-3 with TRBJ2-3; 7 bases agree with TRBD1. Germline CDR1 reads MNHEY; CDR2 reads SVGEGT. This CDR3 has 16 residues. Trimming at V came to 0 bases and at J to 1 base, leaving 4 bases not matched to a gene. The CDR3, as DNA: TGTGCCAGCAGTTACTCGTTAGGGGGCGGCACAGATACGCAGTATTTT. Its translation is CASSYSLGGGTDTQYF.

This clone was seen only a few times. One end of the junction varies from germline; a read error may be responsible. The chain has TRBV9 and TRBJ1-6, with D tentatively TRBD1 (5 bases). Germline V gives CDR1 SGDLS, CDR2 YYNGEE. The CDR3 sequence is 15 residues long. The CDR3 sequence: CASTVGGTGNSPLHF. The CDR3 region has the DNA TGTGCCAGCACCGTAGGCGGGACGGGTAATTCACCCCTCCACTTT.

The DNA of the CDR3 is TGTGCCAGCAGCTTATTAAGCACAGATACGCAGTATTTT. Translating gives CASSLLSTDTQYF. The chain joins TRBV7-9 to TRBJ2-3; no clear D. Germline V gene lookup returns CDR1 SEHNR and CDR2 FQNEAQ (reference sequence). V was shortened by 2 bases and J by 0 bases, with 3 bases between the two germline ends. The CDR3 totals 13 residues.

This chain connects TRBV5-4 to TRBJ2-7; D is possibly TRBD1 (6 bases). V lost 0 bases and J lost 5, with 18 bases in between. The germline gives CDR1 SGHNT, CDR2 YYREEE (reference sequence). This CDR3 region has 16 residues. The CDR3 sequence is CASSLDGGAMGNEQYF. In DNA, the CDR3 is TGTGCCAGCAGCTTGGATGGGGGCGCGATGGGGAACGAGCAGTACTTC.

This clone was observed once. The CDR3 nucleotides read TGTGCCAGCAGCTTTAGCGGGGGGTCCTACAATGAGCAGTTCTTC. Residues: CASSFSGGSYNEQFF. This chain uses TRBV11-3 with TRBJ2-1; 10 bases are a match to TRBD2. Per the germline V gene, CDR1 is SGHNT and CDR2 is YENEEA. The CDR3 is made up of 15 amino acids. Trimming at V came to 3 bases and at J to 1 base, leaving 0 bases not matched to a gene.

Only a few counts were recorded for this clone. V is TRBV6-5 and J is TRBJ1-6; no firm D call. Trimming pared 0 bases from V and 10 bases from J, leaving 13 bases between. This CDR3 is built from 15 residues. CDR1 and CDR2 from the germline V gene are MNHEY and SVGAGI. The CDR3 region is CASSYSREVGSPLHF. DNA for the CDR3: TGTGCCAGCAGTTACTCGCGGGAAGTAGGCTCACCCCTCCACTTT.

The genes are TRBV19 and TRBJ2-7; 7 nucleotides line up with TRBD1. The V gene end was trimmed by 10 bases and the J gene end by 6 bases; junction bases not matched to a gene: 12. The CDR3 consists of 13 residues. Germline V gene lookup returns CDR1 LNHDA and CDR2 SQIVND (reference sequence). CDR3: CATRAQGVSEQYF. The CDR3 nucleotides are TGTGCCACCCGAGCGCAGGGGGTAAGCGAGCAGTACTTC.

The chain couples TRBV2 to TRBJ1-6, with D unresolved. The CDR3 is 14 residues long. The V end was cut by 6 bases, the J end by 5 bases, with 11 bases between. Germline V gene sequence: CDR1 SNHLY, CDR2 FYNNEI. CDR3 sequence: CASRNGLDNSPLHF. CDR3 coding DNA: TGTGCCAGCAGGAATGGTTTAGATAATTCACCCCTCCACTTT.

The CDR3 nucleotides are TGTGCCAGCAGCCCCTCCAACTATGGCTACACCTTC. It encodes CASSPSNYGYTF. The chain is built from TRBV5-5 and TRBJ1-2; no reliable D call. Germline values: CDR1 SGHKS, CDR2 YYEKEE (reference sequence). The CDR3 loop spans 12 amino acids. V was trimmed by 4 bases and J by 2 bases, leaving 6 bases between them.

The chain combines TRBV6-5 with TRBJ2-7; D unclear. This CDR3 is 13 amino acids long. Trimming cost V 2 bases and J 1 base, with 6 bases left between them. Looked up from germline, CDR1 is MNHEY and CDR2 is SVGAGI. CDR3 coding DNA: TGTGCCAGCAGTTACGGCATTTCCTACGAGCAGTACTTC. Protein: CASSYGISYEQYF.

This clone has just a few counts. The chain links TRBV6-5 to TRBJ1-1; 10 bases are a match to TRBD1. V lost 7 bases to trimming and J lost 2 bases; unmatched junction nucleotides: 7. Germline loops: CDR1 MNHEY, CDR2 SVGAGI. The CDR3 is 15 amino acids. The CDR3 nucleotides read TGTGCCAGCACCCGGGACAGGGGACTTAACACTGAAGCTTTCTTT. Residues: CASTRDRGLNTEAFF.

For the CDR3, the DNA is TGTGCCAGCAGAAGGGGACAGGGATCCTACGAGCAGTACTTC. Translation gives CASRRGQGSYEQYF. The chain links TRBV25-1 to TRBJ2-7, with 9 bases lining up with TRBD1. Trimming cost V 6 bases and J 1 base; bases outside gene matches: 4. The CDR3 contains 14 residues. The germline V gene has CDR1 MGHDK and CDR2 SYGVNS.

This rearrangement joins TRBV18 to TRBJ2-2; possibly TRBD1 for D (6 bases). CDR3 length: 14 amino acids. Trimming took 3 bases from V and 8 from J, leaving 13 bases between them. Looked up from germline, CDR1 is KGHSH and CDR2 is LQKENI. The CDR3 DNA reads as TGTGCCAGCTCACCTGGACAGTCGATGGGGGAGCTGTTTTTT. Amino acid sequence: CASSPGQSMGELFF.

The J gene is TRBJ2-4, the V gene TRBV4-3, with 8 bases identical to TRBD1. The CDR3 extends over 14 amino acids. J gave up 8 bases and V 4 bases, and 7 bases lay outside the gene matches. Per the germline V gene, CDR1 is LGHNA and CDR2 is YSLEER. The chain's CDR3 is CASSPGQGSHIQYF. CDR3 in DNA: TGCGCCAGCAGCCCTGGACAGGGCAGTCACATTCAGTACTTC.

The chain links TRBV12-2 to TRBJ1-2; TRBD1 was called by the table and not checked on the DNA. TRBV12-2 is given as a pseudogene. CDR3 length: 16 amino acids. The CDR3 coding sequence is TGTGCAAGTCGCTTAGCCCACGCCCGGACAGGGGATGGCTACACCTTC. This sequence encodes CASRLAHARTGDGYTF.